This T cell receptor (beta chain) was sequenced in a study of blood T cells in healthy people across ages. The study's findings and limits: Older age went with lower TCR beta diversity per million T cells, in a roughly linear way.

PCR was performed a second time for roughly 7 to 11 cycles using a sample-barcoded 5' primer and a J-beta primer mix. The yield of each sample was at least 3 million CDR3-containing paired-end reads. TCRdb itself ran the 5' RACE reads through MiXCR, one entry per CDR3 protein. The sample records about a million distinct CDR3 sequences, about 51% being singletons. In the case of this clonotype: Its specificity is unknown.

The germline gives CDR1 GTSNPN, CDR2 SVGIG (reference sequence). Losses at the gene ends were 7 bases for V and 5 bases for J; bases not matched to a gene: 20. This CDR3 region has 17 residues. The chain uses TRBV30 and TRBJ2-5, with TRBD2 matching 9 bases. Sequences were obtained from blood. The receptor's source is an older woman in good health. For the CDR3, the DNA is TGTGCCTCTCGACTGTATGCATCTAGCGGGAAGTGGGAGACCCAGTACTTC. Protein product: CASRLYASSGKWETQYF.